This entry describes one TCR beta chain. Its specificity is unknown. The data were obtained in a study of cytomegalovirus exposure and HLA in healthy donors. Researchers ran the PCR with 60 Vbeta and 13 Jbeta primers. The table came from immunoSEQ multiplex PCR; TCRdb's copy has only in-frame clones and leaves some out. Seen here are around 150,000 clones, about 75% observed once, and the top ten hold 7.4%. The CDR3 contains 17 residues. In germline, CDR1 is MNHEY, CDR2 SMNVEV (reference sequence). The J segment lost 6 bases and the V segment lost 6 bases, leaving 12 bases of the junction unmatched. Overall study findings and caveats: Listed as cytomegalovirus-associated were 164 TCR beta chains. In vitro experiments confirmed that three CMV-associated chains were specific for CMV antigens. The classifier reportedly diagnosed cytomegalovirus status with high sensitivity and specificity. A later analysis linked a missense variant in DCLRE1C to the trimming of TCR beta V and J genes.

The TCR originated in a male donor in good health and CMV-seropositive. V gene TRBV27 combines with J gene TRBJ2-2; 11 bases are a match to TRBD1. Material for sequencing was PBMCs. The DNA for the CDR3 is TGTGCCAGCAGGACGGACAGGGGGCCTCGGTCGGCCGGGGAGCTGTTTTTT. It yields the protein CASRTDRGPRSAGELFF.